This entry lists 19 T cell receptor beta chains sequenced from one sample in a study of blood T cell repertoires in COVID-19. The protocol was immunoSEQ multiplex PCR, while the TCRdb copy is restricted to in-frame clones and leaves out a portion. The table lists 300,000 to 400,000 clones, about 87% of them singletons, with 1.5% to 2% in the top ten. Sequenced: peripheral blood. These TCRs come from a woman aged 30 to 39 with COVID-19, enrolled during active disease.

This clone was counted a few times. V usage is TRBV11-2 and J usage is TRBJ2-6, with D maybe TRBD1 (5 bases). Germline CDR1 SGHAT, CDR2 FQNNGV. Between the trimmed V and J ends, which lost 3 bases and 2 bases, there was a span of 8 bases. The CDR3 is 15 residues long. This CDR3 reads CASSFQGTGANVLTF. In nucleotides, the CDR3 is TGTGCCAGCAGCTTTCAGGGTACTGGGGCCAACGTCCTGACTTTC.

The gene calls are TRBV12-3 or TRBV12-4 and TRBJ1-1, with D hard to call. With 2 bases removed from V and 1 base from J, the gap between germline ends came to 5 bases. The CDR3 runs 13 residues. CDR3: CASSLLANTEAFF. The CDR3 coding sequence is TGTGCCAGCAGTTTATTGGCGAACACTGAAGCTTTCTTT.

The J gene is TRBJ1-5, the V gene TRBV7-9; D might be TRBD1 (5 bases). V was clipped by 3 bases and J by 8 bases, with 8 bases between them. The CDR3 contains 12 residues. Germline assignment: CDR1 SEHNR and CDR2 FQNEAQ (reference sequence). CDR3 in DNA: TGTGCCAGCAGCTTTGGGACTGAGCCCCAGCATTTT. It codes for CASSFGTEPQHF.

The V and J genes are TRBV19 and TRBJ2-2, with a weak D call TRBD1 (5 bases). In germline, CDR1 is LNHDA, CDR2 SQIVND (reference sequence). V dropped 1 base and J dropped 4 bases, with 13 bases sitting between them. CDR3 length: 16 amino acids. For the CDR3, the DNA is TGTGCCAGTAGTATAGCTGGCAGGGAAGTCACCGGGGAGCTGTTTTTT. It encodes CASSIAGREVTGELFF.

The CDR3 nucleotides read TGCACCAGCAGATCGGACAGGGAGGGCAATCAGCCCCAGCATTTT. Amino acid sequence: CTSRSDREGNQPQHF. V and J are TRBV1 and TRBJ1-5; whether TRBD1, the table's D call, matches the DNA was not checked. TRBV1 is noted as a pseudogene. The CDR3 runs 15 residues.

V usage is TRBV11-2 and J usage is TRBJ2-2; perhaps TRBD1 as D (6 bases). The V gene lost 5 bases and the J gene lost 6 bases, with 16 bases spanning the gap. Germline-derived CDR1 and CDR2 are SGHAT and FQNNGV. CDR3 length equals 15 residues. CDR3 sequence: CASSAQQGSAGELFF. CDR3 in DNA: TGTGCCAGCAGCGCACAACAGGGTTCGGCCGGGGAGCTGTTTTTT.

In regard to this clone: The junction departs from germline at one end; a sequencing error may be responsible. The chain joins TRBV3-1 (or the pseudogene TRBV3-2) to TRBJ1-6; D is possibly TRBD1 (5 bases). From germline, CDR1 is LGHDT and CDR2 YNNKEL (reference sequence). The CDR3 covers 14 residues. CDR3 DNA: TGCAAAAAGCGAACCGGGACTGGGGAAAGACCCCTCCACTTT. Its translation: CKKRTGTGERPLHF.

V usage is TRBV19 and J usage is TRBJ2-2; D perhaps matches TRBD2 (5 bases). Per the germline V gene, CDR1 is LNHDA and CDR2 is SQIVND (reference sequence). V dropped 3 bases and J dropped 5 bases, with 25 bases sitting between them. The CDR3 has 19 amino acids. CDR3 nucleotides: TGTGCCAGTAGTATGACACTCCTTTATGAGGCCCCGGGGACCGGGGAGCTGTTTTTT. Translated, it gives CASSMTLLYEAPGTGELFF.

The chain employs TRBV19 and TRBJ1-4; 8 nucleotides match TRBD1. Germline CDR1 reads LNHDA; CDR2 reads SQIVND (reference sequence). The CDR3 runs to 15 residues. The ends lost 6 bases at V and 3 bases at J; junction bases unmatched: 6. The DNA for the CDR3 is TGTGCCAGTAGATCCCAGGACAGGGCTAATGAAAAACTGTTTTTT. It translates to CASRSQDRANEKLFF.

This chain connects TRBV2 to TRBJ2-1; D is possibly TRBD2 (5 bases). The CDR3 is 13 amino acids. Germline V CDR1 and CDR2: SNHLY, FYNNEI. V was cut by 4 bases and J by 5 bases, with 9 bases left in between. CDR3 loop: CASSGRANNEQFF. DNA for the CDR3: TGTGCCAGCAGTGGGCGGGCAAACAATGAGCAGTTCTTC.

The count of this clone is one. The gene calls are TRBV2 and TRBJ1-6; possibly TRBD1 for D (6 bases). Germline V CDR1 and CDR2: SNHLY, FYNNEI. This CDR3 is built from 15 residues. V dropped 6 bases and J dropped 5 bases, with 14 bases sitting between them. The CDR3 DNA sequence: TGTGCCAGCAGCCTACAGGGCCCTCATAATTCACCCCTCCACTTT. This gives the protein CASSLQGPHNSPLHF. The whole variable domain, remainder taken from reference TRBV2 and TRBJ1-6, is EPEVTQTPSHQVTQMGQEVILRCVPISNHLYFYWYRQILGQKVEFLVSFYNNEISEKSEIFDDQFSVERPDGSNFTLKIRSTKLEDSAMYFCASSLQGPHNSPLHFGNGTRLTVT.

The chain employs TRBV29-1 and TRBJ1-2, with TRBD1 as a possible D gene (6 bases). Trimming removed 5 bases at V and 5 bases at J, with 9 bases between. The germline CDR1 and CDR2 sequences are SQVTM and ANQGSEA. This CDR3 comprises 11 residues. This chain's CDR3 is CSVKDRYGYTF. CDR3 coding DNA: TGCAGCGTTAAGGACAGATATGGCTACACCTTC.

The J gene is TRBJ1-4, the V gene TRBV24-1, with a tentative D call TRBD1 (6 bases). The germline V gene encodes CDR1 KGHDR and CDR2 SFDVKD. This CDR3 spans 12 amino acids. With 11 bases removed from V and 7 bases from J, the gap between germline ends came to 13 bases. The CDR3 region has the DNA TGTGCCATCGGGGGGGGCGGTGAAAAACTGTTTTTT. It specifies CAIGGGGEKLFF.

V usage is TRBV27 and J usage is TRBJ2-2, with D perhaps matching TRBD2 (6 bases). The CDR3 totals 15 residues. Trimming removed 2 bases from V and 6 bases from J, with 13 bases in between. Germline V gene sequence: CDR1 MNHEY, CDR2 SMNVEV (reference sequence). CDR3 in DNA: TGTGCCAGCAGTTTAAGCAAGGGAGGTTCCGGGGAGCTGTTTTTT. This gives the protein CASSLSKGGSGELFF.

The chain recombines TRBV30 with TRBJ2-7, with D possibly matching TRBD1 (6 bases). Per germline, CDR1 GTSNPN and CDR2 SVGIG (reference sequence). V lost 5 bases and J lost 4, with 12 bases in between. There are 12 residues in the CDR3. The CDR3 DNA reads TGTGCCTGGGCAGGGGTTGGATACGAGCAGTACTTC. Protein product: CAWAGVGYEQYF. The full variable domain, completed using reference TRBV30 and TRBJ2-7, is SQTIHQWPATLVQPVGSPLSLECTVEGTSNPNLYWYRQAAGRGLQLLFYSVGIGQISSEVPQNLSASRPQDRQFILSSKKLLLSDSGFYLCAWAGVGYEQYFGPGTRLTVT.

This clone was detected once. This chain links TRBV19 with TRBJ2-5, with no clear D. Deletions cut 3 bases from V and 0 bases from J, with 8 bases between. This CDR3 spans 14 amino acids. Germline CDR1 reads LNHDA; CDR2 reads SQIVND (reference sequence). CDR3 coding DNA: TGTGCCAGTAGTATCATCAGCGACCAAGAGACCCAGTACTTC. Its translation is CASSIISDQETQYF.

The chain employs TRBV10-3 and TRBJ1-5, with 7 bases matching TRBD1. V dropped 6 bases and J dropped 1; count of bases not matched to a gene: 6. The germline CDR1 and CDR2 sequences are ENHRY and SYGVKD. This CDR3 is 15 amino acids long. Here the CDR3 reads CAISPGGGSNQPQHF. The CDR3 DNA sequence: TGTGCCATCAGCCCAGGGGGAGGAAGCAATCAGCCCCAGCATTTT.

This CDR3 is CAISESGEPQHF. DNA of the CDR3: TGTGCCATCAGTGAGTCAGGGGAGCCCCAGCATTTT. The chain recombines TRBV10-3 with TRBJ1-5, with D possibly being TRBD1 (5 bases). Trimming cost V 0 bases and J 8 bases, with 5 bases left between them. The CDR3 length is 12 residues. Germline V gene lookup returns CDR1 ENHRY and CDR2 SYGVKD.

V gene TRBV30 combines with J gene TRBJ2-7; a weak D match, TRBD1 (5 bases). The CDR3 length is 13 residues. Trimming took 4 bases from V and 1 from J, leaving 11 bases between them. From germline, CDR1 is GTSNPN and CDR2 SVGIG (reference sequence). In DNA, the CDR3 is TGTGCCTGGACCCCGACAGATTCCTACGAGCAGTACTTC. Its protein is CAWTPTDSYEQYF.